This TCR beta chain was profiled in a study of response to subunit inactivated influenza vaccine. Study observations and caveats: The authors put forward the suggestion that each seasonal influenza vaccination may bring in only a limited number of new T cells.

With respect to this clonotype: The antigen is undetermined.

MiXCR, run by TCRdb on the RT-PCR reads, gives a single entry per CDR3 protein. The sample lists about 520,000 distinct CDR3 sequences, about 7.2% seen once, with less than 15% in the top ten. This CDR3 spans 12 amino acids. Looked up from germline, CDR1 is DFQATT and CDR2 is SNEGSKA (reference sequence). Sequences were derived from PBMCs from blood, sampled around 25 months after vaccination. The rearrangement joins TRBV20-1 to TRBJ1-1; D is unresolved. This sequence originates from a man aged 50 to 75 who received an inactivated influenza vaccine. In DNA form, the CDR3 reads TGCAGGATAAACATGGGGAGCACTGAAGCTTTCTTT. Its translation: CRINMGSTEAFF.